The present entry profiles one TCR beta chain with its context. The antigen is unknown. The sample is drawn from a study of T cell responses to AZD1222 COVID-19 vaccine. Study-wide results and caveats: When two AZD1222 doses had been given, Spike-specific TCR breadth and depth rose. Donor demographics were predominantly white British with a female majority; clonal diversity may be underestimated.

Profiling relied on immunoSEQ multiplex PCR, and the TCRdb table lists in-frame clones only, not all of them. The data show 110,000 or so clones, 91% seen once. This sequence originates from an adult in good health. Specimen: peripheral blood, collected on day 0 of AZD1222 vaccination.

Written as DNA, the CDR3 is TGTGCCAGCAGCGCTCGATTCCTAGGCCTCTCCTACAATGAGCAGTTCTTC. Amino acids: CASSARFLGLSYNEQFF. This chain connects TRBV7-8 to TRBJ2-1; no clear D. This CDR3 has 17 amino acids. Per germline, CDR1 SGHVS and CDR2 FQNEAQ. Trimming left V 5 bases short and J 0 bases short, with 17 bases between.